This T cell receptor (beta chain) appears in the sequencing data of a study of cytomegalovirus exposure and HLA in healthy donors. Whole-study results and caveats: Excluded were some V segments that proved indistinguishable, including TRBV6-2 and TRBV6-3.

The PCR was carried out with 60 Vbeta primers and 13 Jbeta primers. Libraries were prepared by immunoSEQ multiplex PCR; TCRdb keeps only in-frame clonotypes and omits some of them. The sample lists some 160,000 clones; roughly four fifths were seen once. Comment on this clone: As yet, its antigen is unknown.

This CDR3 has 13 amino acids. With 5 bases removed from V and 4 bases from J, the gap between germline ends came to 9 bases. The germline gives CDR1 SGHVS, CDR2 FNYEAQ. Sequenced sample: PBMCs. The clonotype originates from a male donor in good health and CMV-seronegative. The V and J genes are TRBV7-6 and TRBJ1-5; D is uncertain. CDR3 nucleotides: TGTGCCAGCAGCGAGGCAGCAAATCAGCCCCAGCATTTT. This encodes CASSEAANQPQHF.